Below, 23 T cell receptor beta chains from the same sample are listed, as sequenced in a study of graft-versus-host responses after intestinal transplantation. These receptors lack a known antigen. Clones were read by immunoSEQ multiplex PCR, and TCRdb kept only the in-frame ones, dropping some. The repertoire includes about 88,000 clones, 94% of them detected once, and approximately 0.2% sits in the top ten. The sequencing here drew on unstimulated CD4+ T cells sorted from spleen or lymph node cells, taken before transplant. Receptors originate from a human donor who was the organ donor for an intestinal transplant.

This clone showed up just once. This chain joins TRBV30 and TRBJ2-2, with a tentative D call TRBD1 (5 bases). Trimming cost V 1 base and J 5 bases, with 17 bases left between them. CDR3 length: 16 residues. Germline CDR1 GTSNPN, CDR2 SVGIG (reference sequence). CDR3 in DNA: TGTGCCTGGAGTGAGGGGTTGGGTTTATGGACCGGGGAGCTGTTTTTT. This codes for CAWSEGLGLWTGELFF.

This clone was observed a single time. The sample holds other DNA sequences that translate to the same CDR3. This chain uses TRBV5-1 with TRBJ2-3; no clear D. The CDR3 runs 13 residues. Per the germline V gene, CDR1 is SGHRS and CDR2 is YFSETQ. With 2 bases removed from V and 2 bases from J, the gap between germline ends came to 6 bases. The CDR3 nucleotides read TGCGCCAGCAGCTTAATACCCACAGATACGCAGTATTTT. As protein: CASSLIPTDTQYF.

This clone was observed a single time. This chain links TRBV6-5 with TRBJ1-6; a weak D match, TRBD1 (6 bases). Germline CDR1 reads MNHEY; CDR2 reads SVGAGI. Trimming cost V 7 bases and J 3 bases, with 13 bases left between them. The CDR3 extends over 15 amino acids. The CDR3 spells CASTIRDIYNSPLHF. The CDR3 DNA reads TGTGCCAGCACCATAAGGGACATCTATAATTCACCCCTCCACTTT.

The rearrangement links TRBV5-1 to TRBJ2-7, with TRBD1 identical over 8 bases. The V and J ends lost 5 bases and 3 bases, in that order; junction bases with no gene match: 10. Looked up from germline, CDR1 is SGHRS and CDR2 is YFSETQ. The CDR3 consists of 15 residues. The CDR3 nucleotides are TGCGCCAGCAGGATACAGGCAGGGGGCAACTACGAGCAGTACTTC. It is translated as CASRIQAGGNYEQYF.

This chain links TRBV6-4 with TRBJ2-2; D might be TRBD1 (6 bases). The germline CDR1 and CDR2 sequences are MRHNA and SNTAGT. This CDR3 contains 15 residues. V was clipped by 6 bases and J by 0 bases, with 11 bases between them. The CDR3 loop reads CASRPTGANTGELFF. The CDR3 DNA sequence: TGTGCCAGCAGACCGACAGGAGCGAACACCGGGGAGCTGTTTTTT.

The chain couples TRBV5-1 to TRBJ2-7; 9 bases line up with TRBD1. Germline-derived CDR1 and CDR2 are SGHRS and YFSETQ. After removal of 4 bases from V and 3 bases from J, the junction contained 8 bases not matched to a gene. The CDR3 is 15 amino acids. The CDR3 is CASSGTGTGFYEQYF. CDR3 in DNA: TGCGCCAGCAGCGGGACCGGGACAGGGTTCTACGAGCAGTACTTC.

The rearrangement uses TRBV4-2 and TRBJ1-1; D not resolved. Trimming left V 0 bases short and J 10 bases short, with 12 bases between. Germline CDR1 and CDR2: LGHNA and YNFKEQ. The CDR3 totals 13 residues. DNA of the CDR3: TGTGCCAGCAGCCAAGATCGGGGAGTCGTAGCTTTCTTT. This sequence encodes CASSQDRGVVAFF.

This clone was found once. The gene calls are TRBV6-5 and TRBJ2-2; 8 bases fit TRBD1. The CDR3 sequence is 15 residues long. CDR1 and CDR2 from the germline V gene are MNHEY and SVGAGI. V was clipped by 6 bases and J by 6 bases; unmatched bases: 9. The CDR3 loop is CASSAQGALAGELFF. The CDR3 DNA is TGTGCCAGCAGCGCGCAGGGGGCGCTCGCCGGGGAGCTGTTTTTT.

The chain uses TRBV18 and TRBJ2-5; 8 nucleotides match TRBD2. CDR3 length: 15 residues. The germline V gene encodes CDR1 KGHSH and CDR2 LQKENI. V was clipped by 5 bases and J by 4 bases; unmatched bases: 9. CDR3 sequence (DNA): TGTGCCAGCTCATCTGGACTAGCCGGGGGAGAGACCCAGTACTTC. It translates to CASSSGLAGGETQYF. Based on the CDR3 plus reference TRBV18 and TRBJ2-5, the full variable domain is NAGVMQNPRHLVRRRGQEARLRCSPMKGHSHVYWYRQLPEEGLKFMVYLQKENIIDESGMPKERFSAEFPKEGPSILRIQQVVRGDSAAYFCASSSGLAGGETQYFGPGTRLLVL.

The rearrangement uses TRBV28 and TRBJ1-1; 7 bases match TRBD1. V trimming: 2 bases; J trimming: 3 bases; junction bases outside the gene matches: 3. The CDR3 extends over 14 amino acids. Germline V gene lookup returns CDR1 MDHEN and CDR2 SYDVKM. The CDR3 nucleotides read TGTGCCAGCAGTTTAGCACAGGGGTACACTGAAGCTTTCTTT. The encoded protein is CASSLAQGYTEAFF. Looking up the rest from reference TRBV28 and TRBJ1-1 gives the full variable domain: DVKVTQSSRYLVKRTGEKVFLECVQDMDHENMFWYRQDPGLGLRLIYFSYDVKMKEKGDIPEGYSVSREKKERFSLILESASTNQTSMYLCASSLAQGYTEAFFGQGTRLTVV.

J is TRBJ1-2 and V is TRBV5-1; D perhaps matches TRBD1 (5 bases). V dropped 4 bases and J dropped 5 bases, with 9 bases sitting between them. This CDR3 has 12 residues. Looked up from germline, CDR1 is SGHRS and CDR2 is YFSETQ. As DNA, the CDR3 is TGCGCCAGCAGCGAGGGGCTATATGGCTACACCTTC. It specifies CASSEGLYGYTF. Together with reference TRBV5-1 and TRBJ1-2, the CDR3 gives the full variable domain: KAGVTQTPRYLIKTRGQQVTLSCSPISGHRSVSWYQQTPGQGLQFLFEYFSETQRNKGNFPGRFSGRQFSNSRSEMNVSTLELGDSALYLCASSEGLYGYTFGSGTRLTVV.

The sample holds one count of this clone. The chain has TRBV9 and TRBJ1-6; 7 bases are a match to TRBD1. Germline CDR1 SGDLS, CDR2 YYNGEE. V lost 2 bases, J lost 6 bases, and 5 bases stayed unmatched. The CDR3 has 15 amino acids. CDR3 region: CASSVGQAANSPLHF. The CDR3 nucleotides are TGTGCCAGCAGCGTTGGACAGGCGGCTAATTCACCCCTCCACTTT. Filled out from reference TRBV9 and TRBJ1-6, the complete variable domain reads DSGVTQTPKHLITATGQRVTLRCSPRSGDLSVYWYQQSLDQGLQFLIQYYNGEERAKGNILERFSAQQFPDLHSELNLSSLELGDSALYFCASSVGQAANSPLHFGNGTRLTVT.

The genes are TRBV19 and TRBJ1-1, with D unresolved. The V gene's germline CDR1 is LNHDA and CDR2 SQIVND (reference sequence). This CDR3 has 14 residues. V shed 7 bases and J shed 3 bases, with 15 bases lying between them. In nucleotides, the CDR3 is TGTGCCAGTACAAGGTGGGTCGTGGACACTGAAGCTTTCTTT. Its translation: CASTRWVVDTEAFF.

This sequence joins TRBV28 and TRBJ2-4, with D unclear. The length of the CDR3 is 15 residues. V was clipped by 6 bases and J by 0 bases, with 12 bases between them. Germline assignment: CDR1 MDHEN and CDR2 SYDVKM. The CDR3 loop is CASSETRLAKNIQYF. CDR3 DNA sequence: TGTGCCAGCAGCGAGACTCGTCTAGCCAAAAACATTCAGTACTTC.

This clone came up once. The chain combines TRBV6-1 with TRBJ2-2; 7 bases are a match to TRBD2. This CDR3 contains 14 residues. Germline assignment: CDR1 MNHNS and CDR2 SASEGT. The V gene end was trimmed by 6 bases and the J gene end by 4 bases; junction bases not matched to a gene: 5. The CDR3 nucleotides are TGTGCCAGCAGGGCTACGGGAGGCACCGGGGAGCTGTTTTTT. Translation gives CASRATGGTGELFF.

The V call is TRBV27, the J call TRBJ2-3; D uncertain. V shed 3 bases and J shed 3 bases, with 19 bases lying between them. Germline loops: CDR1 MNHEY, CDR2 SMNVEV (reference sequence). The CDR3 runs 17 residues. The CDR3 DNA reads as TGTGCCAGCAGTTTCCTTCTCCGTCCGTCCGGTACAGATACGCAGTATTTT. It specifies CASSFLLRPSGTDTQYF.

The chain recombines TRBV9 with TRBJ2-1, with D maybe TRBD2 (7 bases). With 4 bases removed from V and 4 bases from J, the gap between germline ends came to 18 bases. Germline CDR1 reads SGDLS; CDR2 reads YYNGEE. There are 16 residues in the CDR3. CDR3 bases: TGTGCCAGCAGCCCCGGAGGGGGGGCCTTTTACAATGAGCAGTTCTTC. Its translation is CASSPGGGAFYNEQFF.

This clone was detected once. V and J are TRBV5-6 and TRBJ2-7; D is ambiguous. V was trimmed by 1 base and J by 3 bases, leaving 8 bases between them. The germline V gene has CDR1 SGHDT and CDR2 YYEEEE. The CDR3 sequence is 13 residues long. CDR3 bases: TGTGCCAGCAGCTTGCAAGTTCACTACGAGCAGTACTTC. Its translation is CASSLQVHYEQYF.

V gene TRBV29-1 combines with J gene TRBJ2-7; possible D gene TRBD2, 6 bases. Germline CDR1 is SQVTM and CDR2 is ANQGSEA. CDR3 length equals 13 residues. V was trimmed by 4 bases and J by 2 bases, leaving 12 bases between them. CDR3 DNA sequence: TGCAGCGTTGTGCGTACGGGGGCCTACGAGCAGTACTTC. Its protein is CSVVRTGAYEQYF.

The chain links TRBV5-1 to TRBJ1-2; 8 nucleotides match TRBD1. J gave up 6 bases and V 4 bases, and 2 bases lay outside the gene matches. The germline gives CDR1 SGHRS, CDR2 YFSETQ. This CDR3 is 12 amino acids long. The CDR3 DNA follows: TGCGCCAGCAGCCGGGGACAGGATGGCTACACCTTC. It translates to CASSRGQDGYTF.

This clone turned up a few times. The J gene is TRBJ2-5, the V gene TRBV9; 9 bases are a match to TRBD2. The V gene end was trimmed by 2 bases and the J gene end by 5 bases; junction bases not matched to a gene: 4. This CDR3 contains 14 residues. Germline-derived CDR1 and CDR2 are SGDLS and YYNGEE. Here the CDR3 reads CASSVGGGAETQYF. The CDR3 DNA is TGTGCCAGCAGCGTGGGCGGGGGGGCCGAGACCCAGTACTTC.

The chain carries TRBV27 and TRBJ1-2; 8 bases fit TRBD1. The germline V gene has CDR1 MNHEY and CDR2 SMNVEV (reference sequence). J was trimmed by 1 base and V by 5 bases; bases with no gene match: 9. The CDR3 consists of 16 residues. Here the CDR3 DNA reads TGTGCCAGCAGTCCTACATGGGGACAGGTTAACTATGGCTACACCTTC. Encoded protein: CASSPTWGQVNYGYTF.

The rearrangement uses TRBV19 and TRBJ2-5, with 9 bases identical to TRBD2. Gene TRBJ2-7 matches the end of the DNA better, so the J call may be wrong. The germline V gene encodes CDR1 LNHDA and CDR2 SQIVND (reference sequence). The CDR3 contains 14 residues. CDR3 nucleotide sequence: TGTGCCAGTAGCTTTAGCGGGGGTACCTACGAGCAGTACTTC. The encoded protein is CASSFSGGTYEQYF.